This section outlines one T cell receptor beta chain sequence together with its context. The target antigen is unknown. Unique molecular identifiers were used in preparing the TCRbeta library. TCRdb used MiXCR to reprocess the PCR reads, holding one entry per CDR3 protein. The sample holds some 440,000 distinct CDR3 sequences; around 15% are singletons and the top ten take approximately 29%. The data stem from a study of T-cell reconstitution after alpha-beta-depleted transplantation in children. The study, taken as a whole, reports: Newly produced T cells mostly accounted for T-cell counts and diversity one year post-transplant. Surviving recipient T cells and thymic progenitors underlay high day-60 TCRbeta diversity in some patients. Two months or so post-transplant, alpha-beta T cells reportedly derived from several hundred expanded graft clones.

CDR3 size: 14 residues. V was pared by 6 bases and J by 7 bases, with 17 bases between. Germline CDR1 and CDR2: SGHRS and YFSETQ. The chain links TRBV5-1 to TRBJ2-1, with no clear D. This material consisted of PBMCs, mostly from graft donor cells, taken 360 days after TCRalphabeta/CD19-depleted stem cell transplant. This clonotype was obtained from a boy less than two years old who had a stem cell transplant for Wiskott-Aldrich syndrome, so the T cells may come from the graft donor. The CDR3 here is CASKPRTPWNEQFF. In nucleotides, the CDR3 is TGCGCCAGCAAACCGAGGACCCCTTGGAATGAGCAGTTCTTC.